One and the same sample provided the 20 T cell receptor beta chains below, sequenced in a study of T cells in Graves' hyperthyroidism and ophthalmopathy. The investigators amplified TCR beta CDR3 regions from RNA transcripts. First-round RT-PCR targeting the TCR CDR3 was performed with the HTBI primer set. TCRdb reprocessed the multiplex PCR reads via MiXCR and lists one record per CDR3 protein. The sample records 380,000 or so distinct CDR3 sequences, around an eighth being singletons. What was sequenced was blood. Source of these receptors: a man aged 25 to 45 with Graves' hyperthyroidism that later progressed to Graves' ophthalmopathy.

This clonotype was seen more than once but under ten times. The chain has TRBV5-1 and TRBJ2-7; 7 nucleotides align to TRBD2. CDR1 and CDR2 from the germline V gene are SGHRS and YFSETQ. With V trimmed by 4 bases and J by 0 bases, 7 bases remained unmatched. The CDR3 extends over 15 amino acids. The CDR3 nucleotides are TGCGCCAGCAGCCCGGGGACTACCAGCTCCTACGAGCAGTACTTC. It specifies CASSPGTTSSYEQYF.

This clonotype was recorded at least ten times. The chain links TRBV3-1 to TRBJ1-1; D possibly corresponds to TRBD1 (6 bases). Trimming pared 0 bases from V and 4 bases from J, leaving 9 bases between. The CDR3 contains 14 residues. Germline V gene data show CDR1 as LGHDT and CDR2 as YNNKEL (reference sequence). In DNA form, the CDR3 reads TGTGCCAGCAGCCAAGAAGGGGGGGGCACTGAAGCTTTCTTT. Amino acids: CASSQEGGGTEAFF.

This chain joins TRBV20-1 and TRBJ2-1, with D maybe TRBD1 (5 bases). Germline loops: CDR1 DFQATT, CDR2 SNEGSKA (reference sequence). V gave up 6 bases and J gave up 5 bases, with 8 bases separating them. This CDR3 comprises 11 residues. The CDR3 DNA follows: TGCAGTGCCTCGGACAACAATGAGCAGTTCTTC. Translated, it gives CSASDNNEQFF.

This clonotype has only a few counts. The chain links TRBV30 to TRBJ2-3; 15 bases are shared with TRBD2. V gave up 2 bases and J gave up 6 bases; unmatched junction bases: 6. The CDR3 is 16 amino acids. CDR1 GTSNPN and CDR2 SVGIG come from the germline V gene (reference sequence). CDR3 nucleotide sequence: TGTGCCTGGAGTTTCGGACTAGCGGGGGGGCCGGATACGCAGTATTTT. Protein sequence: CAWSFGLAGGPDTQYF. The full variable domain, completed using reference TRBV30 and TRBJ2-3, is SQTIHQWPATLVQPVGSPLSLECTVEGTSNPNLYWYRQAAGRGLQLLFYSVGIGQISSEVPQNLSASRPQDRQFILSSKKLLLSDSGFYLCAWSFGLAGGPDTQYFGPGTRLTVL.

This clonotype was observed a few times. The chain is built from TRBV20-1 and TRBJ2-7; D is undetermined. Germline V gene sequence: CDR1 DFQATT, CDR2 SNEGSKA (reference sequence). The CDR3 consists of 11 residues. Trimming took 4 bases from V and 4 from J, leaving 8 bases between them. CDR3 sequence reads: CSAIFAYEQYF. The CDR3 DNA sequence: TGCAGTGCTATCTTCGCGTACGAGCAGTACTTC.

The chain joins TRBV29-1 to TRBJ1-1; D perhaps matches TRBD1 (5 bases). V was pared by 7 bases and J by 1 base, with 16 bases between. The CDR3 runs to 14 residues. Germline-derived CDR1 and CDR2 are SQVTM and ANQGSEA. CDR3 protein: CSGRWGGSNTEAFF. In DNA, the CDR3 is TGCAGCGGAAGGTGGGGGGGGTCGAACACTGAAGCTTTCTTT.

In this sample, this clonotype turned up many times. The genes are TRBV7-2 and TRBJ2-2, with 7 bases fitting TRBD1. V lost 2 bases and J lost 4; bases outside the gene matches: 4. Per the germline V gene, CDR1 is SGHTA and CDR2 is FQGNSA. The CDR3 is 15 residues long. The CDR3 DNA reads TGTGCCAGCAGCTTACGGAGACAGGGCACCGGGGAGCTGTTTTTT. Its protein product is CASSLRRQGTGELFF.

This clonotype was seen many times. Relative to the germline gene, one junction end is altered; a read error may explain this. The J gene is TRBJ2-7, the V gene TRBV7-9; 12 positions match TRBD1. In germline, CDR1 is SEHNR, CDR2 FQNEAQ (reference sequence). The CDR3 sequence is 16 residues long. In DNA form, the CDR3 reads TGTGCCAGCAGCCCTTGGGACAGGGGGCCTTTTTACGAGCAGTGCTTC. Residues: CASSPWDRGPFYEQCF.

This chain joins TRBV5-1 and TRBJ2-7; D is possibly TRBD1 (6 bases). Germline CDR1 is SGHRS and CDR2 is YFSETQ. The CDR3 extends over 14 amino acids. The V gene lost 3 bases and the J gene lost 4 bases, with 14 bases spanning the gap. In nucleotides, the CDR3 is TGCGCCAGCAGCTCGGACAGACCGATTTACGAGCAGTACTTC. It specifies CASSSDRPIYEQYF.

Concerning this clonotype: This may be a read error: a much more frequent sequence differs by one nucleotide. This chain uses TRBV4-1 with TRBJ1-1; tentatively, D is TRBD1 (6 bases). The CDR3 is 17 residues long. Germline V gene sequence: CDR1 MGHRA, CDR2 YSYEKL. With 0 bases removed from V and 3 bases from J, the gap between germline ends came to 17 bases. This CDR3 is CASSQDRDNRGDTEAFF. The CDR3, as DNA: TGCGCCAGCAGCCAAGATCGGGACAACCGAGGGGACACTGAAGCTTTCTTT.

The chain couples TRBV6-1 to TRBJ1-4; possible D gene TRBD1, 6 bases. V was pared by 6 bases and J by 12 bases, with 14 bases between. The length of the CDR3 is 12 residues. Germline V gene lookup returns CDR1 MNHNS and CDR2 SASEGT. CDR3 sequence reads: CASSTRGEELFF. For the CDR3, the DNA is TGTGCCAGCAGCACCAGGGGCGAGGAACTGTTTTTT.

This chain uses TRBV15 with TRBJ2-7; D is unresolved. The CDR3 is 13 residues long. V was trimmed by 1 base and J by 10 bases, leaving 14 bases between them. Germline CDR1 LNHNV, CDR2 YYDKDF (reference sequence). The CDR3 here is CATSRADGWEQYF. CDR3 coding DNA: TGTGCCACCAGCAGAGCGGACGGCTGGGAACAGTACTTC.

In this sample, this clonotype turned up a few times. The chain recombines TRBV6-1 with TRBJ2-7; D is uncertain. The V and J ends lost 1 base and 6 bases respectively, with 4 bases between them. Germline CDR1 MNHNS, CDR2 SASEGT. The CDR3 runs to 11 residues. For the CDR3, the DNA is TGTGCCAGCAGTGAAGTGGCCGAGCAGTACTTC. Translation: CASSEVAEQYF.

This clonotype has only a few counts. The chain has TRBV24-1 and TRBJ2-1; possibly TRBD1 or TRBD2 for D (6 bases each). V shed 0 bases and J shed 2 bases, with 16 bases lying between them. The CDR3 length is 18 residues. Looked up from germline, CDR1 is KGHDR and CDR2 is SFDVKD. This CDR3 is CATSDLPRGGPPYNEQFF. The CDR3 coding sequence is TGTGCCACCAGTGATTTGCCCCGTGGGGGGCCCCCCTACAATGAGCAGTTCTTC.

The J gene is TRBJ1-1, the V gene TRBV28; D ambiguous. CDR3 length: 15 amino acids. The germline gives CDR1 MDHEN, CDR2 SYDVKM. V lost 2 bases to trimming and J lost 6 bases, with 16 bases between them. In DNA form, the CDR3 reads TGTGCCAGCAGTTTAGGGCCAGGAGGTAGGCCTGAAGCTTTCTTT. The encoded protein is CASSLGPGGRPEAFF.

As to this clonotype: The junction departs from germline at one end; a sequencing error may be responsible. This chain connects TRBV6-6 to TRBJ1-1; maybe TRBD1 (5 bases). CDR1 is MNHNY and CDR2 is SVGAGI in the germline V gene (reference sequence). The CDR3 loop spans 13 amino acids. The CDR3 DNA reads as TGTGACAGCAGTTACCTCAGGGCGGCTGAAGCTTTCTTT. Encoded protein: CDSSYLRAAEAFF.

This clonotype has at least ten counts. The chain joins TRBV2 to TRBJ1-2; possible D gene TRBD1, 6 bases. There are 15 residues in the CDR3. Germline V gene data show CDR1 as SNHLY and CDR2 as FYNNEI. V shed 2 bases and J shed 0 bases, with 10 bases lying between them. DNA of the CDR3: TGTGCCAGCAGTGAAAGGGGGAAAACTAACTATGGCTACACCTTC. Protein: CASSERGKTNYGYTF.

CDR3 bases: TGTGCCAGCAGATTTGGTCTTTCGGCTTTCTTT. It specifies CASRFGLSAFF. J is TRBJ1-1 and V is TRBV6-1; unclear D gene. Germline CDR1 and CDR2: MNHNS and SASEGT. The germline V and J ends were trimmed by 6 bases and 11 bases, with 13 bases remaining between them. The CDR3 is made up of 11 amino acids.

The chain has TRBV18 and TRBJ1-5; 8 bases are shared with TRBD1. V trimming: 4 bases; J trimming: 5 bases; junction bases outside the gene matches: 7. This CDR3 is 15 amino acids long. Per germline, CDR1 KGHSH and CDR2 LQKENI. The chain's CDR3 is CASSRGQGVDQPQHF. The CDR3, as DNA: TGTGCCAGCTCACGTGGACAGGGCGTGGATCAGCCCCAGCATTTT.

This clonotype appeared a few times. V usage is TRBV2 and J usage is TRBJ2-5; D possibly matches TRBD1 or TRBD2 (5 bases each). The CDR3 has 15 residues. Deletions cut 4 bases from V and 9 bases from J, with 21 bases between. Per germline, CDR1 SNHLY and CDR2 FYNNEI. This chain's CDR3 is CASSVLGAFAEAQYF. Written as DNA, the CDR3 is TGTGCCAGCAGTGTGTTAGGGGCCTTCGCGGAGGCCCAGTACTTC.